This T cell receptor beta chain was documented in a study of OX40 agonist ivuxolimab in advanced cancers. Overall study: Dose-escalation cases comprised hepatocellular carcinoma, melanoma, renal cell or head and neck cancer.

Here immunoSEQ multiplex PCR was the method, and the copy in TCRdb shows in-frame clones only, minus some. This sample carries 40,000 to 50,000 clones, around nine tenths of them seen once, and the ten largest clones take approximately 5%. Study-wide findings and caveats: At 0.1 to 3.0 mg/kg, clonal expansion of CD4+ and CD8+ blood T cells had occurred by week 6.

CDR3 length: 14 amino acids. Germline CDR1 and CDR2: SEHNR and FQNEAQ (reference sequence). Deletions cut 1 base from V and 4 bases from J, with 10 bases between. Comment on this clone: Its antigen is not known.

The rearrangement links TRBV7-9 to TRBJ1-1, with D unclear. The material was CD4+ or CD8+ T cells sorted from blood, obtained in a trial of the OX40 agonist ivuxolimab. This clonotype was sampled from an adult with an advanced solid tumor such as melanoma, head and neck, liver or kidney cancer. CDR3 sequence reads: CASSLVGVGTEAFF. The CDR3 DNA is TGTGCCAGCAGCTTAGTCGGGGTCGGCACTGAAGCTTTCTTT.